The clone carrying this T cell receptor (beta chain) was detected many times. Its antigen remains unidentified. TCRdb used MiXCR to call clones anew from the PCR reads. This repertoire shows approximately 23,000 clones, roughly 24% found once; its top ten account for about 70%. The source of the sample is a study of metastatic and nonmetastatic thyroid tumors. Study information: Blood and tumor or nodule tissue repertoires from malignant and benign thyroid patients were compared.

General study findings and limits: TCR beta diversity was reportedly significantly higher in malignant thyroid tumors than benign nodules, in blood and tumor.

V was clipped by 6 bases and J by 4 bases; unmatched bases: 5. CDR1 and CDR2 from the germline V gene are WSHSY and SAAADI. CDR3 length: 15 amino acids. Ahead of thyroid surgery, no patient had received treatment of any kind. Sequences were obtained from blood. The chain is built from TRBV10-2 and TRBJ2-3, with 12 nucleotides matching TRBD2. This sequence originates from a male donor with papillary thyroid cancer or a benign thyroid nodule (not recorded which). Some clones in this sample may be carry-over from other donors' samples. CDR3 DNA: TGCGCCAGCAGGAAGCGGACTAGCGGGGCAGATACGCAGTATTTT. The encoded protein is CASRKRTSGADTQYF.